A selection of T cell receptor beta chains follows, all from one sample in a study of blood T cell repertoires in COVID-19. Only in-frame clones appear in the TCRdb table, and some are missing; sequencing was by immunoSEQ multiplex PCR. This sample carries under 250,000 clones, around four fifths of them seen once, and the ten largest clones take roughly 7.6%. The sample taken for sequencing was peripheral blood. These receptors were collected from a woman aged 50 to 65 with acute or convalescent COVID-19. Both conserved end residues are part of each CDR3. The order of the fields is D gene, V gene, J gene, clone size, CDR3 protein, CDR3 DNA. D genes are given only for firm matches. Some rows mark clone size as missing; the rest say once, few, many or name a class of expanded clone.

d_call: TRBD1
v_call: TRBV18
j_call: TRBJ1-3
clone_size: NA
cdr3_aa: CASSPPTTGVTGNTIYF
cdr3_nt: TGTGCCAGCTCACCACCGACGACAGGGGTCACTGGAAACACCATATATTTT

d_call: TRBD1
v_call: TRBV6-5
j_call: TRBJ1-2
clone_size: few
cdr3_aa: CASSRDRLANYGYTF
cdr3_nt: TGTGCCAGCAGTCGGGACAGGTTAGCTAACTATGGCTACACCTTC

d_call: NA
v_call: TRBV28
j_call: TRBJ2-1
clone_size: once
cdr3_aa: CASTPRGKGYNEQFF
cdr3_nt: TGTGCCAGCACCCCTAGGGGTAAGGGGTACAATGAGCAGTTCTTC

d_call: TRBD2
v_call: TRBV5-1
j_call: TRBJ2-1
clone_size: NA
cdr3_aa: CASSNVVLAGDNEQFF
cdr3_nt: TGCGCCAGCAGCAATGTTGTCCTAGCGGGAGACAATGAGCAGTTCTTC

d_call: TRBD1
v_call: TRBV28
j_call: TRBJ2-6
clone_size: NA
cdr3_aa: CARRTGRLSSGANVLTF
cdr3_nt: TGTGCCAGAAGGACAGGGAGACTCAGCTCTGGGGCCAACGTCCTGACTTTC

d_call: NA
v_call: TRBV27
j_call: TRBJ2-7
clone_size: few
cdr3_aa: CASTEPRTYEQYF
cdr3_nt: TGTGCCAGCACAGAACCCAGAACCTACGAGCAGTACTTC

d_call: NA
v_call: TRBV30
j_call: TRBJ1-1
clone_size: NA
cdr3_aa: CAWSVGENTEAFF
cdr3_nt: TGTGCCTGGAGTGTAGGGGAGAACACTGAAGCTTTCTTT

d_call: TRBD2
v_call: TRBV7-9
j_call: TRBJ2-7
clone_size: NA
cdr3_aa: CASSPGGVDEQYF
cdr3_nt: TGTGCCAGCAGCCCGGGGGGGGTCGACGAGCAGTACTTC

d_call: TRBD1
v_call: TRBV5-1
j_call: TRBJ2-2
clone_size: once
cdr3_aa: CASSRGTGTGELFF
cdr3_nt: TGCGCCAGCAGCCGCGGGACAGGGACCGGGGAGCTGTTTTTT

d_call: NA
v_call: TRBV21-1
j_call: TRBJ2-3
clone_size: NA
cdr3_aa: CASSKAPFAGGPYDTQYF
cdr3_nt: TGTGCCAGCAGCAAGGCCCCGTTCGCGGGAGGGCCGTACGATACGCAGTATTTT

d_call: TRBD1
v_call: TRBV28
j_call: TRBJ1-6
clone_size: NA
cdr3_aa: CASSYGQGYSHNSPLHF
cdr3_nt: TGTGCCAGCAGTTACGGACAGGGGTATTCCCATAATTCACCCCTCCACTTT

d_call: NA
v_call: TRBV5-1
j_call: TRBJ1-4
clone_size: NA
cdr3_aa: CASSSDLTGGELFF
cdr3_nt: TGCGCCAGCAGCTCGGACCTCACTGGAGGAGAACTGTTTTTT

d_call: NA
v_call: TRBV24-1
j_call: TRBJ1-2
clone_size: NA
cdr3_aa: CATSDPSGDYGYTF
cdr3_nt: TGTGCCACCAGTGACCCCTCGGGGGACTATGGCTACACCTTC

d_call: TRBD1
v_call: TRBV24-1
j_call: TRBJ2-5
clone_size: NA
cdr3_aa: CATSDSGQALGTQYF
cdr3_nt: TGTGCCACCAGTGATTCGGGACAGGCTTTGGGGACCCAGTACTTC

d_call: TRBD1
v_call: TRBV29-1
j_call: TRBJ1-4
clone_size: NA
cdr3_aa: CSVMGQGNEKLFF
cdr3_nt: TGCAGCGTTATGGGACAGGGGAATGAAAAACTGTTTTTT

d_call: NA
v_call: TRBV6-6
j_call: TRBJ1-3
clone_size: NA
cdr3_aa: CASSYGPPDGGNTIYF
cdr3_nt: TGTGCCAGCAGTTACGGGCCTCCAGACGGTGGAAACACCATATATTTT

d_call: TRBD1
v_call: TRBV27
j_call: TRBJ2-1
clone_size: NA
cdr3_aa: CASSQGTGGRNEQFF
cdr3_nt: TGTGCCAGCAGCCAAGGGACAGGGGGCAGGAATGAGCAGTTCTTC

d_call: NA
v_call: TRBV10-1
j_call: TRBJ2-3
clone_size: NA
cdr3_aa: CASKAGSTDTQYF
cdr3_nt: TGCGCCAGCAAAGCAGGGAGCACAGATACGCAGTATTTT